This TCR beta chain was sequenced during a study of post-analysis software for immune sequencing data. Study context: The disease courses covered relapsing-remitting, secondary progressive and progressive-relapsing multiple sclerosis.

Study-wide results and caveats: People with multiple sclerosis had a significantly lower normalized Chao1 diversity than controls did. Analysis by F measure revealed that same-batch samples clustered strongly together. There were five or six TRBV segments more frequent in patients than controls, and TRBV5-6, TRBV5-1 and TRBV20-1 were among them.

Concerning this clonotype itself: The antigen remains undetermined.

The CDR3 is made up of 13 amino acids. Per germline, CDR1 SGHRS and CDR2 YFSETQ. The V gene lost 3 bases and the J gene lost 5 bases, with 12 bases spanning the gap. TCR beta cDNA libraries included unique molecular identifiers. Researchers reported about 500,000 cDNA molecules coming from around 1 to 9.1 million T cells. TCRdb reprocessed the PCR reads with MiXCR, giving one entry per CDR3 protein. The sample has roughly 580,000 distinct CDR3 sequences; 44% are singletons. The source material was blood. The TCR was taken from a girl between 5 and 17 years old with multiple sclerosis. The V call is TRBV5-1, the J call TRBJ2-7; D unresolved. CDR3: CASSSEGYHEQYF. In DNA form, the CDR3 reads TGCGCCAGCAGCTCAGAAGGGTATCACGAGCAGTACTTC.